These 9 T cell receptor beta chains came from one sample sequenced in a study of T cell responses to AZD1222 COVID-19 vaccine (dated by TCRdb to the early 2020s). Reading the label with the study, this specimen's time point is: about 28 days (+/-7) after the second vaccine dose. Library method: the immunoSEQ multiplex PCR assay. TCRdb took this table from immuneACCESS and kept in-frame rearrangements with V and J called. Such tables lack part of the clones; where checked against another copy, unresolved V genes explain under half of the gap, and the rest is unexplained. Here the sample has roughly 130,000 clones; more than 85% occur a single time. The ten top clones hold about 4% of the sample. The sample consisted of peripheral blood, taken 28 days after the second AZD1222 dose. The receptors stem from an adult who received the AZD1222 COVID-19 vaccine.

The chain links TRBV6-2 or TRBV6-3 to TRBJ2-2, with TRBD2 identical over 11 bases. Germline CDR1 and CDR2: MNHEY and SVGEGT. Trimming took 6 bases from V and 3 from J; bases not matched to a gene: 3. The length of the CDR3 is 15 residues. For the CDR3, the DNA is TGTGCCAGCAGCTCGGGACTAGCGGACACCGGGGAGCTGTTTTTT. Protein sequence: CASSSGLADTGELFF.

The chain employs TRBV5-6 and TRBJ2-1, with D uncertain. Germline V gene lookup returns CDR1 SGHDT and CDR2 YYEEEE. V dropped 1 base and J dropped 4 bases, with 3 bases sitting between them. The CDR3 consists of 12 residues. The CDR3 nucleotides are TGTGCCAGCAGCTTGAGGTACAATGAGCAGTTCTTC. It translates to CASSLRYNEQFF.

The rearrangement joins TRBV9 to TRBJ1-6, with D perhaps matching TRBD1 (5 bases). Germline CDR1 is SGDLS and CDR2 is YYNGEE. The CDR3 totals 14 residues. V dropped 2 bases and J dropped 7 bases, with 10 bases sitting between them. CDR3 residues: CASSVGRINSPLHF. DNA for the CDR3: TGTGCCAGCAGCGTGGGACGGATCAATTCACCCCTCCACTTT.

CDR3 sequence reads: CATSDPAGWTTEGKGETQYF. The CDR3 region has the DNA TGTGCCACCAGTGACCCCGCGGGGTGGACCACTGAGGGCAAGGGGGAGACCCAGTACTTC. The chain links TRBV24-1 to TRBJ2-5; possibly TRBD2 for D (6 bases). Trimming pared 4 bases from V and 5 bases from J, leaving 31 bases between. Germline CDR1 is KGHDR and CDR2 is SFDVKD. The CDR3 runs 20 residues.

The V call is TRBV9, the J call TRBJ1-3, with 7 bases that match TRBD1. V shed 5 bases, J shed 4 bases, and the junction held 6 bases outside the gene matches. The length of the CDR3 is 14 residues. Germline values: CDR1 SGDLS, CDR2 YYNGEE. The CDR3 DNA reads TGTGCCAGCAGTCCAGGGGGGGACGGAAACACCATATATTTT. This encodes CASSPGGDGNTIYF.

The CDR3, as DNA: TGTGCTAGTGGTTCCCCGGGACAGGCCGGGGCCGGGGAGCTGTTTTTT. Its translation: CASGSPGQAGAGELFF. The V and J genes are TRBV12-5 and TRBJ2-2; TRBD1 matches at 8 bases. The germline gives CDR1 LGHNT, CDR2 FRNRAP. This CDR3 spans 16 amino acids. V lost 4 bases, J lost 6 bases, and 10 bases stayed unmatched.

This clone occurred once. This chain uses TRBV3-1 (or the pseudogene TRBV3-2) with TRBJ1-2, with unresolved D. Trimming stripped 0 bases from V and 3 bases from J, with 8 bases between. The CDR3 has 14 amino acids. The germline V gene encodes CDR1 LGHDT and CDR2 YNNKEL (reference sequence). Written as DNA, the CDR3 is TGTGCCAGCAGCCAAGAGGCCAGAGACTATGGCTACACCTTC. Its protein is CASSQEARDYGYTF.

V usage is TRBV5-1 and J usage is TRBJ2-2; 9 nucleotides line up with TRBD2. The germline V gene has CDR1 SGHRS and CDR2 YFSETQ. Unmatched junction bases numbered 6, after V lost 2 bases and J lost 4 bases. The CDR3 sequence is 16 residues long. This chain's CDR3 is CASSFSSGAVTGELFF. The CDR3 DNA reads TGCGCCAGCAGCTTTTCTAGCGGGGCCGTCACCGGGGAGCTGTTTTTT.

V is TRBV5-1 and J is TRBJ1-1, with D hard to call. Germline loops: CDR1 SGHRS, CDR2 YFSETQ. The length of the CDR3 is 16 residues. Trimming removed 6 bases at V and 0 bases at J, with 18 bases between. CDR3 loop: CASTFGRESMNTEAFF. CDR3 nucleotides: TGCGCCAGCACCTTTGGACGGGAAAGTATGAACACTGAAGCTTTCTTT. The variable domain in full, completed from reference TRBV5-1 and TRBJ1-1, reads KAGVTQTPRYLIKTRGQQVTLSCSPISGHRSVSWYQQTPGQGLQFLFEYFSETQRNKGNFPGRFSGRQFSNSRSEMNVSTLELGDSALYLCASTFGRESMNTEAFFGQGTRLTVV.